The 11 T cell receptor beta chains in this list originate from one sample, sequenced in a study of blood T cell repertoires in COVID-19. Here immunoSEQ multiplex PCR was the method, and the copy in TCRdb shows in-frame clones only, minus some. The sample has about 160,000 clones, about three quarters seen once. The specimen was peripheral blood. The receptors here all came from a man aged 70-80 years with acute or convalescent COVID-19.

V gene TRBV12-3 or TRBV12-4 combines with J gene TRBJ2-2, with D unresolved. CDR3 length: 12 amino acids. V was pared by 6 bases and J by 6 bases, with 8 bases between. CDR3 coding DNA: TGTGCCAGCAGCGTAGCTTCCGGGGAGCTGTTTTTT. Translating it yields CASSVASGELFF.

This clone was observed a handful of times. CDR3 amino acids: CASSRLALREQYF. The CDR3 DNA follows: TGTGCCAGCAGTAGACTAGCCCTAAGGGAGCAGTACTTC. The chain couples TRBV7-9 to TRBJ2-7; 7 bases are shared with TRBD2. The trim removed 6 bases at V and 7 bases at J, leaving 9 bases unmatched. Germline CDR1 is SEHNR and CDR2 is FQNEAQ (reference sequence). The CDR3 is 13 residues long.

The J gene is TRBJ1-2, the V gene TRBV18; D gene ambiguous. Germline loops: CDR1 KGHSH, CDR2 LQKENI. CDR3 length: 14 residues. Trimming removed 3 bases at V and 2 bases at J, with 10 bases between. The CDR3 is CASSPQEGNYGYTF. The DNA of the CDR3 is TGTGCCAGCTCACCTCAGGAGGGAAACTATGGCTACACCTTC.

This clone was counted a few times. The genes are TRBV5-4 and TRBJ2-1; maybe TRBD2 (6 bases). The CDR3 contains 15 residues. Germline assignment: CDR1 SGHNT and CDR2 YYREEE (reference sequence). Trimming cost V 3 bases and J 5 bases, with 15 bases left between them. This CDR3 is CASSWPDYTNNEQFF. CDR3 nucleotides: TGTGCCAGCAGCTGGCCGGACTACACTAACAATGAGCAGTTCTTC.

The CDR3 nucleotides are TGTGCCAGCAGCCTGAGTGGGGGCGAGACCCAGTACTTC. Its protein is CASSLSGGETQYF. The chain is built from TRBV6-4 and TRBJ2-5; D is possibly TRBD1 (6 bases). Germline-derived CDR1 and CDR2 are MRHNA and SNTAGT. The CDR3 has 13 amino acids. V lost 6 bases, J lost 5 bases, and 13 bases lay in between.

CDR3 DNA sequence: TGCGCCAGCAGCTTTGGACTAGCGGGGGCCTACGAGCAGTACTTC. Its protein is CASSFGLAGAYEQYF. The J gene is TRBJ2-7, the V gene TRBV5-1; 13 bases are a match to TRBD2. There are 15 residues in the CDR3. The V gene's germline CDR1 is SGHRS and CDR2 YFSETQ. V lost 2 bases, J lost 2 bases, and 1 base stayed unmatched. The entire variable domain, with the rest obtained from reference TRBV5-1 and TRBJ2-7, is as follows: KAGVTQTPRYLIKTRGQQVTLSCSPISGHRSVSWYQQTPGQGLQFLFEYFSETQRNKGNFPGRFSGRQFSNSRSEMNVSTLELGDSALYLCASSFGLAGAYEQYFGPGTRLTVT.

The chain has TRBV27 and TRBJ2-2; D remains ambiguous. Between the trimmed V and J ends, which lost 5 bases and 3 bases, there was a span of 10 bases. Germline V CDR1 and CDR2: MNHEY, SMNVEV (reference sequence). The CDR3 runs to 14 residues. This chain's CDR3 is CASSPKTDTGELFF. The CDR3 DNA is TGTGCCAGCAGTCCCAAAACAGACACCGGGGAGCTGTTTTTT.

The chain recombines TRBV7-9 with TRBJ2-1, with 10 bases matching TRBD2. The CDR3 has 15 residues. The germline CDR1 and CDR2 sequences are SEHNR and FQNEAQ (reference sequence). Trimming at V came to 6 bases and at J to 4 bases, leaving 6 bases not matched to a gene. CDR3 coding DNA: TGTGCCAGCAGTCTTACTAGCGGGGAATACAATGAGCAGTTCTTC. Its protein product is CASSLTSGEYNEQFF.

The CDR3 DNA reads as TGTGCCACCAGGGGAAACAGGGGCGCAGGGAACACTGAAGCTTTCTTT. Translated, it gives CATRGNRGAGNTEAFF. V usage is TRBV24-1 and J usage is TRBJ1-1, with 7 bases identical to TRBD1. Germline-derived CDR1 and CDR2 are KGHDR and SFDVKD. The J segment lost 1 base and the V segment lost 7 bases, leaving 11 bases of the junction unmatched. The CDR3 consists of 16 residues.

This clone has at least ten counts. The chain couples TRBV28 to TRBJ1-2, with 8 positions matching TRBD1. Germline-derived CDR1 and CDR2 are MDHEN and SYDVKM. This CDR3 is 14 amino acids long. With V trimmed by 5 bases and J by 0 bases, 2 bases remained unmatched. The CDR3 sequence: CASSQGAANYGYTF. For the CDR3, the DNA is TGTGCCAGCAGTCAGGGGGCGGCTAACTATGGCTACACCTTC.

This chain joins TRBV7-2 and TRBJ2-5; possibly TRBD1 for D (5 bases). The germline CDR1 and CDR2 sequences are SGHTA and FQGNSA. V was shortened by 1 base and J by 4 bases, with 7 bases between the two germline ends. This CDR3 has 13 amino acids. The CDR3 nucleotides are TGTGCCAGCAGCTTAGGACAGCGAGAGACCCAGTACTTC. Translation: CASSLGQRETQYF.